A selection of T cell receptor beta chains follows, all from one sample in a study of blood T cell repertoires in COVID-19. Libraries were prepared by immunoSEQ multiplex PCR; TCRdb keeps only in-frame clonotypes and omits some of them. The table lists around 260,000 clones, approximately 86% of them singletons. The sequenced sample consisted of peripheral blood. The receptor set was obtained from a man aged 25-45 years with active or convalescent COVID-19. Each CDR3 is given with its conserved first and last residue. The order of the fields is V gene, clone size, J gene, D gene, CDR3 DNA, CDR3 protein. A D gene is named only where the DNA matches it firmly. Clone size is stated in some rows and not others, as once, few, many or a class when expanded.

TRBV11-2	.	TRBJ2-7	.	TGTGCCAGCAGCCCCCACTTGACCTACGAGCAGTACTTC	CASSPHLTYEQYF
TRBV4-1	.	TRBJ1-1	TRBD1	TGCGCCAGCAGCCAAGGCACAGGGGGAAATACTGAAGCTTTCTTT	CASSQGTGGNTEAFF
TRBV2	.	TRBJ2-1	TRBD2	TGTGCCAGCAGTGAAGCTACTGAACTAGCGAAGTCCTACAATGAGCAGTTCTTC	CASSEATELAKSYNEQFF
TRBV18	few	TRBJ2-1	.	TGTGCCAGCTCACCACCGATCCAGGGATATCCCTACAATGAGCAGTTCTTC	CASSPPIQGYPYNEQFF
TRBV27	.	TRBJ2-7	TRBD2	TGTGCCAGCAGTTTCGGACTAGCCGACGAGCAGTACTTC	CASSFGLADEQYF
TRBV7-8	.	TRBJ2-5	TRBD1	TGTGCCAGCAACTACGGACAGGGCCAAGAGACCCAGTACTTC	CASNYGQGQETQYF
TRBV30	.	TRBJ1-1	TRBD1	TGTGCCTGGAGTGTCTTAGGGACAGGGGACACTGAAGCTTTTTTT	CAWSVLGTGDTEAFF
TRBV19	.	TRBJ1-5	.	TGTGCCAGTAGTATCTTATATGGCGGAGGCAATCAGCCCCAGCATTTT	CASSILYGGGNQPQHF
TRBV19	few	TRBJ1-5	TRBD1	TGTGCCAGTAGTTATGGGACAGAAGACAATCAGCCCCAGCATTTT	CASSYGTEDNQPQHF
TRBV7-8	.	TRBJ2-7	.	TGTGCCAGCAGCTTCCCCCAACTAGGGTTAAACTCCTACGAGCAGTACTTC	CASSFPQLGLNSYEQYF
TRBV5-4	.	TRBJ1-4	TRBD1	TGTGCCAGCAGCACAGGGACAGCTGAAAAACTGTTTTTT	CASSTGTAEKLFF
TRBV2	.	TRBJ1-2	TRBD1	TGTGCCAGCATCGATTGGACAGGGGATGGCTACACCTTC	CASIDWTGDGYTF
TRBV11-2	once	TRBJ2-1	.	TGTGCCAGCAGCTTAATACTAAATGAGCAGTTCTTC	CASSLILNEQFF
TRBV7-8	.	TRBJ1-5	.	TGTGCCAGCAGCCGCGCAGGGAATCAGCCCCAGCATTTT	CASSRAGNQPQHF
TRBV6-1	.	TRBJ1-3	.	TGTGCCAGCAGTGAACGGAGACCCTCTGGAAACACCATATATTTT	CASSERRPSGNTIYF
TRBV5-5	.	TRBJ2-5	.	TGTGCCAGCAGAGGGGGTTCAGAGACCCAGTACTTC	CASRGGSETQYF
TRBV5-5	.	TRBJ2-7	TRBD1	TGTGCCAGCAGCGTAACCAGGGGGCCCTACGAGCAGTACTTC	CASSVTRGPYEQYF
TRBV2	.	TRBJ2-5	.	TGTGCCAGCACTTTTTCAACGGGGGTTCAAGAGACCCAGTACTTC	CASTFSTGVQETQYF
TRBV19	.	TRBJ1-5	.	TGTGCCAGTAGTACGCCTCCTCGGGGTGCTAGCAATCAGCCCCAGCATTTT	CASSTPPRGASNQPQHF
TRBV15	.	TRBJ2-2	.	TGTGCCACCAGCAGAGATGGCAAAAACACCGGGGAGCTGTTTTTT	CATSRDGKNTGELFF
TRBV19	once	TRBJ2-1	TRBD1	TGTGCCAGTACTAATAACAGGGGGCATTGGAATGAGCAGTTCTTC	CASTNNRGHWNEQFF
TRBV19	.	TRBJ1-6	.	TGTGCCAGTAGTATTTCCGCAGGCTCCTATAATTCACCCCTCCACTTT	CASSISAGSYNSPLHF
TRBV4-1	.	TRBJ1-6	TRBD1	TGCGCCAGCAGCCGAACATCCGGGACAGGGTTTTCACCCCTCCACTTT	CASSRTSGTGFSPLHF
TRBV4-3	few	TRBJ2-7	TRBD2	TGCGCCAGCAGCCAATTGCTAGCGGGCGGGGAGCAGTACTTC	CASSQLLAGGEQYF
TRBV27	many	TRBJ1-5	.	TGTGCCAGCGGGCGTCGGGATAATCAGCCCCAGCATTTT	CASGRRDNQPQHF
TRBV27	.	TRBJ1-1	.	TGTGCCAGCTCCCGATGGGGGGGGGCTGAAGCTTTCTTT	CASSRWGGAEAFF
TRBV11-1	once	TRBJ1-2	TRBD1	TGTGCCAGCAGCTCCCACGGGACAGGGGGCGGCTATGGCTACACCTTC	CASSSHGTGGGYGYTF
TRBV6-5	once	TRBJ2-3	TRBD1	TGTGCCAGCAGACAGGGGCCCAGCACAGATACGCAGTATTTT	CASRQGPSTDTQYF
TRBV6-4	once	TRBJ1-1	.	TGTGCCAGCAGTCGATGGAGGGGCGACACTGAAGCTTTCTTT	CASSRWRGDTEAFF
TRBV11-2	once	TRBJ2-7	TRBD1	TGTGCCAGCAGCTCACTAAGGACAGGGGGCAACGAGCAGTACTTC	CASSSLRTGGNEQYF
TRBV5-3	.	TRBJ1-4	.	TGTGCCAGAAGCCCCCACGCCCACCCGAAGGGGGTCCATTACGGTAATGAAAAACTGTTTTTT	CARSPHAHPKGVHYGNEKLFF
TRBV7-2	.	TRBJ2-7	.	TGTGCCAGCAGCTTAGCACCAGGGACTCCCTCCTACGAGCAGTACTTC	CASSLAPGTPSYEQYF
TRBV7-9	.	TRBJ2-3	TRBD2	TGTGCCAGCAGCTTCCAGCGGGGCGCTGCCCAGAACACAGATACGCAGTATTTT	CASSFQRGAAQNTDTQYF
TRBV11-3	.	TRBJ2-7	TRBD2	TGTGCCAGCAGCTTGACTAGCGGGGGATCCTACGAGCAGTACTTC	CASSLTSGGSYEQYF
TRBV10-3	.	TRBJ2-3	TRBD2	TGTGCCATCAGATCGGGACTAGCGGGGACCACAGATACGCAGTATTTT	CAIRSGLAGTTDTQYF
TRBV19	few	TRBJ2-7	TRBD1	TGTGCCAGTAGTGGGGGCTCAGGGGGTTATTACGAGCAGTACTTC	CASSGGSGGYYEQYF
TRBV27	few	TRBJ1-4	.	TGTGCCAGCAGTTTAAGTGGGCCTAATGAAAAACTGTTTTTT	CASSLSGPNEKLFF
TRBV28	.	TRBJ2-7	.	TGTGCCAGCAGTTTAGTTTCTCCCACGGCCCTAGGGGACTACGAGCAGTACTTC	CASSLVSPTALGDYEQYF
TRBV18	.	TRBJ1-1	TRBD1	TGTGCCAGCTCACCACAGGGGGCCGGTCGGCACACTGAAGCTTTCTTT	CASSPQGAGRHTEAFF
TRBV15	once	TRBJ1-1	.	TGTGCCACCAGCAGAGCCCCCGGGACTGAAGCTTTCTTT	CATSRAPGTEAFF
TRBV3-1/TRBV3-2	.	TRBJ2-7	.	TGTGCCAGCAGCCAAACAGCGGGTGGCTACGAGCAGTACTTC	CASSQTAGGYEQYF
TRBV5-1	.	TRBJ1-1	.	TGCGCCAGCAGTCTTGGCAACATGAACACTGAAGCTTTCTTT	CASSLGNMNTEAFF
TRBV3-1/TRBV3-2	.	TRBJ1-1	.	TGTGCCAGCAGCCACGGGACAACTGAAGCTTTCTTT	CASSHGTTEAFF
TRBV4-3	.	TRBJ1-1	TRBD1	TGCGCCAGCAGCGCTCAGGGGGCAAGCACTGAAGCTTTCTTT	CASSAQGASTEAFF
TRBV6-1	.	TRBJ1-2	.	TGTGCCAGCAGTGGCACAGGGTGGAGGCGGCCTTATGGCTACACCTTC	CASSGTGWRRPYGYTF